A selection of T cell receptor beta chains follows, all from one sample in a study of beta chain features in type 1 diabetes. Sequenced by immunoSEQ multiplex PCR; TCRdb stores in-frame clones only, minus some. The data show around 350,000 clones, with around 12% seen just once and about 0.017% held by the top ten. Sequencing was carried out using naive CD4+ T cells from blood. These receptors were collected from a man aged 18 to 30 in good health. Both conserved end residues are part of each CDR3. A D gene is named only where the DNA matches it firmly. Size tells how often a clone was seen (once, few, many) or the class of an expanded clone, and some rows leave it out.

>few|13|TRBJ2-3|TRBV6-5|-
TGTGCCAGCACCCTCAGGCCCACAGATACGCAGTATTTT
CASTLRPTDTQYF
>few|14|TRBJ1-1|TRBV30|TRBD1
TGTGCCTCCCATCGTCCAGGGGGAATCACTGAAGCTTTCTTT
CASHRPGGITEAFF
>few|17|TRBJ2-5|TRBV11-2|TRBD2
TGTGCCAGCAGCTTACGCGGGGGGGCCGATCTTAAAGAGACCCAGTACTTC
CASSLRGGADLKETQYF
>-|15|TRBJ1-5|TRBV7-8|-
TGTGCCAGCAGCTGGTCCAGGGTTAGCAATCAGCCCCAGCATTTT
CASSWSRVSNQPQHF
>-|15|TRBJ2-3|TRBV9|-
TGTGCCAGCAGCGTCGGAACCGGGGACACAGATACGCAGTATTTT
CASSVGTGDTDTQYF
>-|17|TRBJ2-1|TRBV4-2|TRBD2
TGTGCCAGCAGCCAAGAAGCCGCTAGCGGGGGGGGGAATGAGCAGTTCTTC
CASSQEAASGGGNEQFF
>few|15|TRBJ1-5|TRBV28|-
TGTGCCAGCAAGAAGGGAGTCGTTGGCAATCAGCCCCAGCATTTT
CASKKGVVGNQPQHF
>-|16|TRBJ2-7|TRBV11-2|-
TGTGCCAGCAGCCCCTCCCAACCTCTAAACTCCTACGAGCAGTACTTC
CASSPSQPLNSYEQYF
>-|14|TRBJ1-1|TRBV5-1|-
TGCGCCAGCAGCTTGGCCGGAGGGAACACTGAAGCTTTCTTT
CASSLAGGNTEAFF
>once|14|TRBJ1-1|TRBV9|-
TGTGCCAGCAGCCTAGGGGGGACGGGGGCTGAAGCTTTCTTT
CASSLGGTGAEAFF
>few|16|TRBJ2-3|TRBV23-1|TRBD2
TGCGCCAGCAGTCCAGGGACTAGCGGGGGAAGAGATACGCAGTATTTT
CASSPGTSGGRDTQYF
>-|15|TRBJ2-3|TRBV9|-
TGTGCCAGCAGCGTAGGGGGCAGGGGTCCAGATACGCAGTATTTT
CASSVGGRGPDTQYF
>-|14|TRBJ2-1|TRBV29-1|-
TGCAGCGCAGCACCAGGGTTTAACTACAATGAGCAGTTCTTC
CSAAPGFNYNEQFF
>-|13|TRBJ2-7|TRBV6-5|-
TGTGCCAGCAGGGAAGCCGGGACTCAAGAGCAGTACTTC
CASREAGTQEQYF
>many|14|TRBJ2-7|TRBV29-1|TRBD2
TGCAGCGTTGCTGTACTAGCGGGGACCTACGAGCAGTACTTC
CSVAVLAGTYEQYF
>-|13|TRBJ2-5|TRBV6-5|TRBD2
TGTGCCAGCAGTTACGGGGGGGGAGAGACCCAGTACTTC
CASSYGGGETQYF
>-|16|TRBJ2-7|TRBV19|TRBD2
TGTGCCAGTAGTCCCCTTTTCAGCGGGAGGGCCGGCGAGCAGTACTTC
CASSPLFSGRAGEQYF
>-|12|TRBJ2-2|TRBV5-6|TRBD2
TGTGCCAGCACCAAGCGGGGCGGGGAGCTGTTTTTT
CASTKRGGELFF
>few|15|TRBJ2-1|TRBV7-2|-
TGTGCCAGCAGCTCCTTACTAGATTTCGACAATGAGCAGTTCTTC
CASSSLLDFDNEQFF
>few|14|TRBJ2-1|TRBV9|-
TGTGCCAGCAGCGTAGTGATAGCCTACAATGAGCAGTTCTTC
CASSVVIAYNEQFF